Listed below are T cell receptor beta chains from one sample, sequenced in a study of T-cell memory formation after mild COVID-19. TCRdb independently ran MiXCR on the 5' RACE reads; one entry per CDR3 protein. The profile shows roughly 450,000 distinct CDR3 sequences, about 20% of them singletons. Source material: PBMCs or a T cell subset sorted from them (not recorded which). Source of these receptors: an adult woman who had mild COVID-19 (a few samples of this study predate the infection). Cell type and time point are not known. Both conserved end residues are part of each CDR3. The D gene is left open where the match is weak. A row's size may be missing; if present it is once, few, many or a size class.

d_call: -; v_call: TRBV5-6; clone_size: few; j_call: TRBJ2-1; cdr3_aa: CASSRPDNEQFF; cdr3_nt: TGTGCCAGCAGCCGCCCCGACAATGAGCAGTTCTTC
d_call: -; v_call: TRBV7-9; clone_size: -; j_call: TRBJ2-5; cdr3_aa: CASSSYSRETQYF; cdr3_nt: TGTGCCAGCAGCTCCTATTCACGGGAGACCCAGTACTTC
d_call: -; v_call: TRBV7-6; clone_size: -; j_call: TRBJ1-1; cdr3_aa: CASSTRGGAYTEAFF; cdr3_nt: TGTGCCAGCAGCACCCGCGGGGGGGCCTACACTGAAGCTTTCTTT
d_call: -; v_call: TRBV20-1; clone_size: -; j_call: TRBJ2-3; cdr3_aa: CSAMVSAPLSTDTQYF; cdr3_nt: TGCAGTGCTATGGTGTCCGCGCCCCTTAGCACAGATACGCAGTATTTT
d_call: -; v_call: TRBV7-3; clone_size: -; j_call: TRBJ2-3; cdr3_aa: CASSSTLSTDTQYF; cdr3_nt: TGTGCCAGCAGCTCCACTCTTAGCACAGATACGCAGTATTTT
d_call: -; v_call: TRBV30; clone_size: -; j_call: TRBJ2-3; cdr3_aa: CAWTRGSTDTQYF; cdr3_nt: TGTGCCTGGACTCGCGGGAGCACAGATACGCAGTATTTT
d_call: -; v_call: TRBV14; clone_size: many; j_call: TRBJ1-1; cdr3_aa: CASSPLGRAAFF; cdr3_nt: TGTGCCAGCAGCCCATTGGGGCGGGCGGCTTTCTTT
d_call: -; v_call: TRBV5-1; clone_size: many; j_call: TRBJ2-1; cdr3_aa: CASSSGVGTYNEQFF; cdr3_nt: TGCGCCAGCAGCTCAGGGGTAGGGACCTACAATGAGCAGTTCTTC
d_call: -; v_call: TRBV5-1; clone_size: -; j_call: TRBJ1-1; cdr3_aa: CASSSGWETEAFF; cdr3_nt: TGCGCCAGCAGCTCCGGTTGGGAAACTGAAGCTTTCTTT
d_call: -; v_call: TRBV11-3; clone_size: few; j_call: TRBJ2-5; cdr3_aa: CASSPGRYSDGNQETQYF; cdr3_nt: TGTGCCAGCAGCCCTGGGCGGTACTCGGACGGGAACCAAGAGACCCAGTACTTC
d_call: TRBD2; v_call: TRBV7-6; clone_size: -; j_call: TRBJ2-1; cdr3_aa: CASSPAAGVGNEQFF; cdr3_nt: TGTGCCAGCAGCCCTGCTGCGGGGGTAGGGAATGAGCAGTTCTTC
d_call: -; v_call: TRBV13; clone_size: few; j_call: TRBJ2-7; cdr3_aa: CASSPERGEQYF; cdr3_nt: TGTGCCAGCAGCCCTGAGAGGGGCGAGCAGTACTTC
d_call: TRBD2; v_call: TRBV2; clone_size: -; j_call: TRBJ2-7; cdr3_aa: CASQRETTYEQYF; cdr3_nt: TGTGCCAGCCAGCGGGAGACTACCTACGAGCAGTACTTC
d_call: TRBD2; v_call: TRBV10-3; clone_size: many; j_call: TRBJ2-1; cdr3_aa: CAISESLRTSGYNEQFF; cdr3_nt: TGTGCCATCAGTGAGTCTTTGAGGACTAGCGGTTACAATGAGCAGTTCTTC
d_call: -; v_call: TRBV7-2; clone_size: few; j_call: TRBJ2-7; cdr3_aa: CASSFPYTYEQYF; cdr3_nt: TGTGCCAGCAGCTTTCCATACACCTACGAGCAGTACTTC
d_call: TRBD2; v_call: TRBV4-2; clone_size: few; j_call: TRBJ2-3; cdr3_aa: CASSQWAVSGKATDTQYF; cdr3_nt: TGTGCCAGCAGCCAATGGGCCGTTAGCGGGAAGGCCACAGATACGCAGTATTTT
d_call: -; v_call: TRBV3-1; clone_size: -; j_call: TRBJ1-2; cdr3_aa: CASSQEWTNNYGYTF; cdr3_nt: TGTGCCAGCAGCCAAGAATGGACAAATAACTATGGCTACACCTTC
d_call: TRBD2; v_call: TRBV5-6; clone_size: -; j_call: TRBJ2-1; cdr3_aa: CASSFRRLAVSYNEQFF; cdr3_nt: TGTGCCAGCAGCTTCCGCCGACTAGCGGTCTCCTACAATGAGCAGTTCTTC
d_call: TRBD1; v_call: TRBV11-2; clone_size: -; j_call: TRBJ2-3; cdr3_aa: CASSRGQASTDTQYF; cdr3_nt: TGTGCCAGCAGCCGGGGACAGGCTAGCACAGATACGCAGTATTTT
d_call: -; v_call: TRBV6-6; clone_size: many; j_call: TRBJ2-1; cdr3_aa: CASRAGVSNEQFF; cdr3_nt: TGTGCCAGCCGAGCAGGGGTGAGCAATGAGCAGTTCTTC
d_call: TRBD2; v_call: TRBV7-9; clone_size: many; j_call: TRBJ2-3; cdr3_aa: CASTPWRGGSDTQYF; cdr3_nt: TGTGCCAGCACCCCTTGGCGGGGGGGCTCGGATACGCAGTATTTT
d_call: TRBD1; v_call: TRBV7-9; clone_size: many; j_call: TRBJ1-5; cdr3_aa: CASSAGQYSNQPQHF; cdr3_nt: TGTGCCAGCAGCGCGGGACAGTATAGCAATCAGCCCCAGCATTTT
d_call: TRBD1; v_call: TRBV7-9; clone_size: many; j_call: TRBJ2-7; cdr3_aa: CASSLGQGIEQYF; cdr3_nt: TGTGCCAGCAGTCTAGGACAGGGGATAGAGCAGTACTTC
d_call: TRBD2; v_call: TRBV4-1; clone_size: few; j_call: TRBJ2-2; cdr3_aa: CASKRGGSTGELFF; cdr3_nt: TGCGCCAGCAAGCGGGGGGGAAGCACCGGGGAGCTGTTTTTT
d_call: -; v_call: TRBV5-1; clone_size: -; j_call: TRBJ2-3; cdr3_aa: CASSLAAEGTQYF; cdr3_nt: TGCGCCAGCAGCTTGGCCGCGGAGGGTACGCAGTATTTT
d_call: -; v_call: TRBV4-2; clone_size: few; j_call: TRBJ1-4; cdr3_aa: CASSQDLGKGEKLFF; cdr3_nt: TGTGCCAGCAGCCAAGATCTAGGGAAAGGGGAAAAACTGTTTTTT
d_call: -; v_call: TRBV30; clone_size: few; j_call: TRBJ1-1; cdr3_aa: CAWNLLNTEAFF; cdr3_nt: TGTGCCTGGAATCTGCTTAACACTGAAGCTTTCTTT
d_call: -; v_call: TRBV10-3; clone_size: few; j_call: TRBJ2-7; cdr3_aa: CAISEFTRPGDF; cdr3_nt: TGTGCCATCAGTGAGTTCACCCGCCCGGGAGACTTC
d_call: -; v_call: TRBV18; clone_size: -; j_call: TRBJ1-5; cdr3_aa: CASSEGPKHQPQHF; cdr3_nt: TGTGCCAGCTCAGAGGGCCCGAAACATCAGCCCCAGCATTTT
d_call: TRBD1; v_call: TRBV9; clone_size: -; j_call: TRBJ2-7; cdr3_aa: CASSGQGANYEQYF; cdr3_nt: TGTGCCAGCAGCGGGCAGGGGGCAAACTACGAGCAGTACTTC
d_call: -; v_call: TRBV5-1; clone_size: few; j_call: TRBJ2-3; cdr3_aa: CASRRDGRTDTQYF; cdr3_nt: TGCGCCAGCAGACGGGACGGTCGCACAGATACGCAGTATTTT
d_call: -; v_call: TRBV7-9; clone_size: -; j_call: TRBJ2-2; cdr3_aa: CASSATRTALNTGELFF; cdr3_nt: TGTGCCAGCAGCGCCACACGGACCGCTCTTAACACCGGGGAGCTGTTTTTT
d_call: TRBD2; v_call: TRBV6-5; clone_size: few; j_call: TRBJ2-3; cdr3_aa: CASSYSRWWEGGASTDTQYF; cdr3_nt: TGTGCCAGCAGTTACAGTCGTTGGTGGGAGGGAGGGGCTAGCACAGATACGCAGTATTTT
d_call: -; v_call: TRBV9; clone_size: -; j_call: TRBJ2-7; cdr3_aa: CASSVPGEQYF; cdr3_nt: TGTGCCAGCAGCGTGCCCGGGGAGCAGTACTTC
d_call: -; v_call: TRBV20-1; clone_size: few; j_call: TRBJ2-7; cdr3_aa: CSARVAGVYEQYF; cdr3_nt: TGCAGTGCTAGAGTTGCAGGTGTTTACGAGCAGTACTTC
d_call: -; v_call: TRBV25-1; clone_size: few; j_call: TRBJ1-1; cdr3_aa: CASRGVGGTEAFF; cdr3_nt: TGTGCCAGCAGGGGGGTCGGGGGCACTGAAGCTTTCTTT
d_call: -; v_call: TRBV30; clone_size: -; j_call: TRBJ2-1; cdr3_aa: CAWSVARHEQFF; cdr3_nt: TGTGCCTGGAGTGTAGCGAGGCATGAGCAGTTCTTC
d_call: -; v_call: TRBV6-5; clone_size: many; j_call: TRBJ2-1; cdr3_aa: CASSYSVLGYNEQFF; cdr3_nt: TGTGCCAGCAGTTACTCCGTTCTTGGATACAATGAGCAGTTCTTC
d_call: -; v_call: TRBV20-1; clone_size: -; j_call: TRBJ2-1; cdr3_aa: CSARSLRDSSRYEQFF; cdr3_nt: TGCAGTGCTAGATCACTCCGGGACTCCTCAAGGTATGAGCAGTTCTTC
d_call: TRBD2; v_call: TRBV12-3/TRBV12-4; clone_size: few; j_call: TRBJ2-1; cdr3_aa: CASSLSWGGNEQFF; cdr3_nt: TGTGCCAGCAGTTTATCCTGGGGGGGGAATGAGCAGTTCTTC
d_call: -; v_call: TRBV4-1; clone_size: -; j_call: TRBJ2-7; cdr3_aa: CASSLGSYSYEQYF; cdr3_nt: TGCGCCAGCAGCCTTGGCTCCTATTCCTACGAGCAGTACTTC
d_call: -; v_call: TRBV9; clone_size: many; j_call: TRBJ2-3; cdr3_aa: CARPGASDSTSTDTQYF; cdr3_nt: TGTGCCAGACCTGGGGCTAGCGATTCAACTAGCACAGATACGCAGTATTTT
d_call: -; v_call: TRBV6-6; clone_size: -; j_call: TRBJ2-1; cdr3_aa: CASSYPMGLNNEQFF; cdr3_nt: TGTGCCAGCAGTTACCCGATGGGACTCAACAATGAGCAGTTCTTC
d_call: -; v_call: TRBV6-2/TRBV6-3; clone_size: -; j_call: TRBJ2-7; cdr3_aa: CASTPALQGSYYEQYF; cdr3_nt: TGTGCCAGCACCCCAGCCTTACAGGGCTCCTACTACGAGCAGTACTTC
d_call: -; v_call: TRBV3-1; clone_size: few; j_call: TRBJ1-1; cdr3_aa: CASSQLAPNLVTEAFF; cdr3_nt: TGTGCCAGCAGCCAATTGGCCCCGAACCTGGTCACTGAAGCTTTCTTT
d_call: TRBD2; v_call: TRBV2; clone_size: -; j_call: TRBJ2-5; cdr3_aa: CASSLTSGGFETQYF; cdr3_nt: TGTGCCAGCAGTTTGACTAGCGGGGGTTTTGAGACCCAGTACTTC
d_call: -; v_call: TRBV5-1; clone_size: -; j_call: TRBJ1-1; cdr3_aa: CASSSTPAVNTEAFF; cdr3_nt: TGCGCCAGCAGCTCGACTCCGGCCGTGAACACTGAAGCTTTCTTT
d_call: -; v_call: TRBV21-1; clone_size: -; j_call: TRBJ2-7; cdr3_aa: CASSKGERRRSYEQYF; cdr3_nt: TGTGCCAGCAGCAAAGGAGAAAGGAGACGCTCCTACGAGCAGTACTTC
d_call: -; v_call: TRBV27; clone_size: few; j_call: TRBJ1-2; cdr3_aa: CASSLSSRGGYTF; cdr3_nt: TGTGCCAGCAGTTTATCGTCCAGAGGGGGCTACACCTTC
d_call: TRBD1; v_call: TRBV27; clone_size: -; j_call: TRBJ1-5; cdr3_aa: CASSGGTGHQPQHF; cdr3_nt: TGTGCCAGCAGTGGGGGGACAGGGCATCAGCCCCAGCATTTT
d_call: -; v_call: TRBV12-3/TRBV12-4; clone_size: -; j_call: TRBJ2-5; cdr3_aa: CATTKAVKETQYF; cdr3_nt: TGTGCCACCACAAAGGCAGTTAAAGAGACCCAGTACTTC
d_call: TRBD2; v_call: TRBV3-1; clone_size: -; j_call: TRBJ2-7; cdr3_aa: CASSLSGSTTYEQYF; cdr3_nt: TGTGCCAGCAGCCTTAGCGGGAGCACCACCTACGAGCAGTACTTC